This paragraph covers one T cell receptor (beta chain) sequence. This clone was seen a single time. Its recognized antigen is unknown. No quality values exist for individual bases; no much larger clone is one base distant. The sample is drawn from a study of T cell responses to AZD1222 COVID-19 vaccine (dated by TCRdb to the early 2020s). With regard to the full study: A total of about 250 trial participants underwent TCR sequencing, of whom more than 200 had received two doses of AZD1222 and roughly 26 had received two doses of the MenACWY control vaccine. Trial participants were enrolled into age subgroups of 18-55, 56-69 and 70-plus years, which contained 148, 28 and 57 TCR-sequenced participants, respectively.

The CDR3 regions of human TCRbeta chains were analyzed by immunosequencing. Turning to the authors' computational methods: TCRs in the repertoires were compared against a reference library of SARS-CoV-2-specific TCRs that had been generated with the MIRA antigen-specificity platform. Breadth meant the fraction of unique TCRs that were SARS-CoV-2-associated, whereas depth meant the fraction of total T cells that were SARS-CoV-2-associated. Using the MIRA data, each spike-specific TCR was mapped to the spike region that the TCR reacts to and placed in a CD4 or CD8 class. Log10-transformed breadth and depth values were compared by one-way ANOVA with Sidak's multiple comparisons tests. In its TCRdb copy, this immuneACCESS table keeps in-frame sequences only and misses some clones. Where compared with another copy, unresolved V genes explain less than half of these, and the others have no known cause. The DNA gave D and trimming, while V, J and clone size come from that table. The sample table shows over 45,000 clones, and 89% are seen once. Around 13% of the sample is in the top ten clones.

What the time point label conveys for this sample: about 28 days (+/-7) after the second vaccine dose. AZD1222 recipients given second doses at about 4 weeks or at about 12 weeks were pooled, since spike-specific TCR depth and breadth were not found to differ between the two schedules. Vaccinee samples came from UK trials COV001 and COV002, including a single-blind randomized controlled phase 2/3 trial of AZD1222 (ChAdOx1 nCoV-19) in healthy adults. For TCRbeta chain sequencing, PBMC samples from trial participants were taken at day 0 and at day 28 after the second dose. Study-level results and caveats: Participants were mostly white British and included more females than males, and it was suggested by the authors that clonal diversity may have been underestimated. In the small 56-69-year group, the increase in depth fell short of significance, most likely because of low power. CD4 TCRs associated with the vaccine covered the entire spike protein, and the dominant responses were in regions 160-218 and 743-854. Reportedly, close to half of the unique spike-specific TCRs recognized epitopes lying outside the regions that are mutated in the B.1.351 and B.1.1.7 variants. Spike-specific TCR breadth and depth rose significantly after two AZD1222 doses compared with day 0 and with MenACWY recipients. Conclusions about previously exposed vaccinees were limited because only six AZD1222 recipients were SARS-CoV-2 seropositive at baseline. Because no samples from the day 14 peak response were available, repertoires could be characterized only after the peak T cell response.

The receptor was derived from an adult who received the AZD1222 COVID-19 vaccine. The sequencing used peripheral blood, collected 28 days after the second AZD1222 dose.

The CDR3 reads CASSYLGGANTGELFF. The sequence in DNA is TGTGCCAGCAGCTATCTGGGCGGAGCGAACACCGGGGAGCTGTTTTTT. Recombination connected TRBV7-2 to TRBJ2-2; the D gene cannot be named for sure. In the germline V gene, CDR1 corresponds to SGHTA and CDR2 to FQGNSA. The CDR3 holds 16 amino acids from the cysteine to the phenylalanine. The only DNA kept is the CDR3, 48 bases in frame from the first base. V loses 4 bases, J loses 0 bases, and the germline ends lie 12 bases apart.